One sample yielded the 25 T cell receptor beta chains listed below, sequenced in a study of siplizumab effects on memory and regulatory T cells. TCRdb keeps only in-frame clones here, not all; method: immunoSEQ multiplex PCR. The sample carries about 100,000 clones, around 93% recorded once. The sequencing sample was made of non-Treg CD4+ T cells sorted from blood. The receptors stem from a human donor in good health.

This clone was counted a single time. This chain links TRBV27 with TRBJ2-5; TRBD2 matches at 11 bases. The CDR3 is made up of 17 amino acids. V lost 5 bases, J lost 2 bases, and 10 bases stayed unmatched. Per the germline V gene, CDR1 is MNHEY and CDR2 is SMNVEV (reference sequence). Here the CDR3 reads CASSPRRLAGNQETQYF. The CDR3 region has the DNA TGTGCCAGCAGTCCCAGAAGACTAGCGGGAAATCAAGAGACCCAGTACTTC.

Here the CDR3 reads CASSLRASYVGNQPQHF. DNA for the CDR3: TGTGCCAGTAGTCTGCGGGCCTCCTATGTGGGCAATCAGCCCCAGCATTTT. The V gene is TRBV19, the J gene TRBJ1-5, with no clear D. The CDR3 contains 17 residues. V lost 5 bases and J lost 2, with 19 bases in between. Germline CDR1 LNHDA, CDR2 SQIVND (reference sequence).

CDR3 nucleotides: TGTGCCAGCAGCTTATCGAGGGATAATGAAAAACTGTTTTTT. This codes for CASSLSRDNEKLFF. The chain links TRBV5-6 to TRBJ1-4; D call uncertain. The CDR3 totals 14 residues. Germline V gives CDR1 SGHDT, CDR2 YYEEEE. V was shortened by 2 bases and J by 4 bases, with 9 bases between the two germline ends.

This chain links TRBV5-4 with TRBJ2-3, with 7 nucleotides matching TRBD1. CDR1 is SGHNT and CDR2 is YYREEE in the germline V gene (reference sequence). The CDR3 length is 15 residues. V lost 4 bases and J lost 1; bases outside the gene matches: 6. DNA of the CDR3: TGTGCCAGCAGCAGAGGGACAGTGGGCACAGATACGCAGTATTTT. This sequence encodes CASSRGTVGTDTQYF.

The chain joins TRBV30 to TRBJ2-1; possible D gene TRBD2, 5 bases. Germline CDR1 is GTSNPN and CDR2 is SVGIG (reference sequence). The CDR3 runs 13 residues. Between the trimmed V and J ends, which lost 4 bases and 7 bases, there was a span of 14 bases. CDR3 sequence: CAWTRGQLNEQFF. The CDR3 DNA is TGTGCCTGGACGAGAGGGCAGTTAAATGAGCAGTTCTTC.

The chain recombines TRBV10-3 with TRBJ2-5; D is uncertain. The germline CDR1 and CDR2 sequences are ENHRY and SYGVKD. V was shortened by 0 bases and J by 11 bases, with 13 bases between the two germline ends. There are 13 residues in the CDR3. The CDR3 sequence is CAISESMDARQYF. The CDR3 DNA is TGTGCCATCAGTGAGTCGATGGACGCCCGACAGTACTTC.

The rearrangement joins TRBV2 to TRBJ1-5, with TRBD1 identical over 7 bases. With 6 bases clipped from V and 4 bases from J, the junction kept 6 bases outside the gene matches. CDR1 is SNHLY, CDR2 FYNNEI, per germline. The CDR3 totals 14 residues. This chain's CDR3 is CASRRGQPNQPQHF. The CDR3 DNA sequence: TGTGCCAGCAGAAGGGGACAGCCAAATCAGCCCCAGCATTTT.

J is TRBJ2-2 and V is TRBV28; possibly TRBD1 for D (6 bases). Trimming left V 3 bases short and J 1 base short, with 12 bases between. Germline V gene lookup returns CDR1 MDHEN and CDR2 SYDVKM. This CDR3 is built from 16 residues. Here the CDR3 reads CASSLLGQMNTGELFF. The DNA of the CDR3 is TGTGCCAGCAGTTTGCTTGGACAGATGAACACCGGGGAGCTGTTTTTT.

The rearrangement links TRBV5-1 to TRBJ1-4; D is ambiguous. The CDR3 totals 14 residues. The germline gives CDR1 SGHRS, CDR2 YFSETQ. V was trimmed by 2 bases and J by 4 bases, leaving 9 bases between them. The CDR3, as DNA: TGCGCCAGCAGCTTTTCCTCTTTTAATGAAAAACTGTTTTTT. It is translated as CASSFSSFNEKLFF. Together with reference TRBV5-1 and TRBJ1-4, the CDR3 gives the full variable domain: KAGVTQTPRYLIKTRGQQVTLSCSPISGHRSVSWYQQTPGQGLQFLFEYFSETQRNKGNFPGRFSGRQFSNSRSEMNVSTLELGDSALYLCASSFSSFNEKLFFGSGTQLSVL.

The chain uses TRBV10-1 and TRBJ2-2; tentatively, D is TRBD2 (5 bases). The V end lost 11 bases, the J end lost 3 bases, and 10 bases lay between the germline ends. Germline CDR1 and CDR2: WNHNN and SYGVQD (reference sequence). This CDR3 comprises 12 residues. CDR3 amino acids: CAVGEYTGELFF. As DNA, the CDR3 is TGCGCCGTCGGGGAGTACACCGGGGAGCTGTTTTTT.

V and J are TRBV5-1 and TRBJ2-5; no definite D call. The DNA end favors TRBJ2-7, so the J call may be wrong. This CDR3 spans 16 amino acids. Looked up from germline, CDR1 is SGHRS and CDR2 is YFSETQ. This chain's CDR3 is CASSLEARGSSHEQYF. CDR3 bases: TGCGCCAGCAGCTTGGAGGCCAGAGGTAGCTCTCACGAGCAGTACTTC.

The J gene is TRBJ1-4, the V gene TRBV18, with D perhaps matching TRBD1 (6 bases). Germline loops: CDR1 KGHSH, CDR2 LQKENI. CDR3 size: 13 residues. Trimming took 4 bases from V and 6 from J, leaving 9 bases between them. The CDR3 spells CASSRPGDEKLFF. The CDR3 DNA reads as TGTGCCAGCTCACGGCCAGGGGATGAAAAACTGTTTTTT.

In DNA form, the CDR3 reads TGTGCCAGCAGTACATCCCTAGTTTCTCAAGAGACCCAGTACTTC. Its protein is CASSTSLVSQETQYF. V gene TRBV6-5 combines with J gene TRBJ2-5; D gene ambiguous. CDR3 length: 15 amino acids. Germline V gene sequence: CDR1 MNHEY, CDR2 SVGAGI. The ends were cut back, 5 bases at V and 2 bases at J, with 15 bases in the middle.

The chain joins TRBV19 to TRBJ1-4, with 11 bases that match TRBD1. This CDR3 is built from 16 residues. V gave up 7 bases and J gave up 6 bases; unmatched junction bases: 10. Germline loops: CDR1 LNHDA, CDR2 SQIVND (reference sequence). The CDR3 region has the DNA TGTGCCAGTAAGGACAGGGGGCGGACTCGGGATGAAAAACTGTTTTTT. It codes for CASKDRGRTRDEKLFF.

The J gene is TRBJ2-7, the V gene TRBV28; D is unclear. This CDR3 is built from 12 residues. Germline lookup yields CDR1 MDHEN and CDR2 SYDVKM. V was cut by 1 base and J by 4 bases, with 5 bases left in between. CDR3 protein: CASSLLGYEQYF. DNA for the CDR3: TGTGCCAGCAGTTTATTAGGGTACGAGCAGTACTTC.

V and J are TRBV2 and TRBJ1-5, with a tentative D call TRBD1 (5 bases). The V end lost 6 bases, the J end lost 3 bases, and 12 bases lay between the germline ends. Germline V CDR1 and CDR2: SNHLY, FYNNEI. This CDR3 has 14 amino acids. The CDR3 spells CASREGLNNQPQHF. CDR3 DNA sequence: TGTGCCAGCAGAGAGGGGCTGAACAATCAGCCCCAGCATTTT.

This rearrangement joins TRBV4-1 to TRBJ2-4; D gene ambiguous. Germline CDR1 MGHRA, CDR2 YSYEKL. This CDR3 spans 16 amino acids. The V end was cut by 4 bases, the J end by 1 base, with 14 bases between. CDR3: CASSPPTRTAKNIQYF. The CDR3 DNA reads TGCGCCAGCAGCCCCCCGACGCGGACGGCCAAAAACATTCAGTACTTC.

The chain uses TRBV30 and TRBJ1-4, with D possibly TRBD1 on 5 matching bases. The ends were cut back, 2 bases at V and 7 bases at J, with 14 bases in the middle. Germline V lookup: CDR1 GTSNPN, CDR2 SVGIG (reference sequence). This CDR3 spans 14 amino acids. CDR3 region: CAWSQNGGSEKLFF. DNA of the CDR3: TGTGCCTGGAGTCAAAACGGGGGGAGTGAAAAACTGTTTTTT.

The chain combines TRBV28 with TRBJ2-2; D remains ambiguous. Germline V gene sequence: CDR1 MDHEN, CDR2 SYDVKM. Trimming shortened V by 3 bases and J by 7 bases, and 3 bases separated the two germline ends. The CDR3 has 11 amino acids. The DNA of the CDR3 is TGTGCCAGCAGTTTCGTCGGGGAGCTGTTTTTT. It codes for CASSFVGELFF.

The rearrangement uses TRBV6-5 and TRBJ2-5, with D uncertain. Per germline, CDR1 MNHEY and CDR2 SVGAGI. Trimming pared 7 bases from V and 6 bases from J, leaving 9 bases between. The CDR3 is 11 residues long. CDR3 amino acids: CASTYSQTQYF. CDR3 coding DNA: TGTGCCAGCACCTACTCCCAGACCCAGTACTTC.

The chain has TRBV11-2 and TRBJ2-3; no clear D. The CDR3 has 14 residues. The V end lost 7 bases, the J end lost 2 bases, and 13 bases lay between the germline ends. From germline, CDR1 is SGHAT and CDR2 FQNNGV. The CDR3 loop reads CASTPPVYTDTQYF. The DNA for the CDR3 is TGTGCCAGCACACCGCCGGTTTACACAGATACGCAGTATTTT. Full variable domain (remainder filled in from reference TRBV11-2 and TRBJ2-3): EAGVAQSPRYKIIEKRQSVAFWCNPISGHATLYWYQQILGQGPKLLIQFQNNGVVDDSQLPKDRFSAERLKGVDSTLKIQPAKLEDSAVYLCASTPPVYTDTQYFGPGTRLTVL.

CDR3 in DNA: TGCGCCAGCCTCCCGCAGGACCGGGACAGAAACACTGAAGCTTTCTTT. Amino acid sequence: CASLPQDRDRNTEAFF. The chain is built from TRBV5-1 and TRBJ1-1; 7 bases agree with TRBD1. V trimming: 7 bases; J trimming: 2 bases; junction bases outside the gene matches: 14. This CDR3 is 16 amino acids long. Germline assignment: CDR1 SGHRS and CDR2 YFSETQ.

This chain joins TRBV11-2 and TRBJ2-5, with D possibly being TRBD1 (6 bases). The germline gives CDR1 SGHAT, CDR2 FQNNGV. The CDR3 is 13 residues long. Trimming removed 6 bases at V and 0 bases at J, with 8 bases between. The CDR3 sequence: CASSQGHQETQYF. The CDR3 DNA reads TGTGCCAGCAGTCAGGGGCACCAAGAGACCCAGTACTTC.

The rearrangement uses TRBV6-5 and TRBJ1-2, with a possible D match to TRBD1 (5 bases). The V end was cut by 6 bases, the J end by 3 bases, with 14 bases between. The V gene's germline CDR1 is MNHEY and CDR2 SVGAGI. This CDR3 has 14 residues. CDR3 nucleotide sequence: TGTGCCAGCAGGTCGGAGGGGCGCTACTATGGCTACACCTTC. It is translated as CASRSEGRYYGYTF.

The rearrangement joins TRBV28 to TRBJ2-3, with 15 bases aligning to TRBD2. V lost 8 bases, J lost 4 bases, and 7 bases stayed unmatched. CDR3 size: 16 residues. The germline V gene encodes CDR1 MDHEN and CDR2 SYDVKM. CDR3 in DNA: TGTGCCAGCTCAAAGGGACTAGCGGGAGGCGCAGATACGCAGTATTTT. Its translation is CASSKGLAGGADTQYF.